Included here is one T cell receptor beta chain sequence, with context. Antigen unknown. The record originates from a study of T cell responses to AZD1222 COVID-19 vaccine. Using immunoSEQ multiplex PCR, the repertoire was profiled, and TCRdb retains in-frame clones only, with some absent. The repertoire holds approximately 220,000 clones, roughly 91% seen once, with over 0.95% in the top ten. General study results and limits: Nearly half of spike-specific TCRs reportedly target variant regions that are unmutated in the B.1.351 and B.1.1.7 variants. White British donors predominated, females outnumbered males, and clonal diversity was possibly underestimated. Dominant at 160-218 and 743-854, vaccine-associated CD4 TCRs also spanned spike.

Trimming removed 4 bases at V and 2 bases at J, with 16 bases between. In germline, CDR1 is SGHDT, CDR2 YYEEEE. This CDR3 is built from 16 residues. This material consisted of peripheral blood, taken on day 0 of MenACWY control vaccination. The source is an adult in good health. This chain links TRBV5-6 with TRBJ1-3; tentative D call: TRBD1 (5 bases). CDR3: CASSRGPGTAGNTIYF. The CDR3 region has the DNA TGTGCCAGCAGCCGCGGCCCCGGGACCGCTGGAAACACCATATATTTT.